Presented here are 24 T cell receptor beta chains from one specimen sequenced in a study of blood T cell repertoires in COVID-19. Sequencing used immunoSEQ multiplex PCR; TCRdb keeps in-frame clones, though not all of them. This table has about 440,000 clones, around 90% appearing once. Source material: PBMCs or T cells enriched from blood (not recorded which). Receptors originate from a man between 18 and 35 years old who had recovered from COVID-19.

The V and J genes are TRBV19 and TRBJ1-5; 7 bases map to TRBD1. Germline V lookup: CDR1 LNHDA, CDR2 SQIVND (reference sequence). The CDR3 totals 16 residues. With 2 bases clipped from V and 0 bases from J, the junction kept 4 bases outside the gene matches. The CDR3 nucleotides read TGTGCCAGTAGTATAAAACAGGGGTATAGCAATCAGCCCCAGCATTTT. This gives the protein CASSIKQGYSNQPQHF.

The chain combines TRBV12-3 or TRBV12-4 with TRBJ2-3; tentatively, D is TRBD1 (5 bases). V gave up 6 bases and J gave up 6 bases, with 13 bases separating them. This CDR3 is built from 13 residues. The CDR3 region is CASSLTGADTQYF. Here the CDR3 DNA reads TGTGCCAGCAGCCTAACAGGAGCGGATACGCAGTATTTT.

As concerns this clone: The sample contains more than one DNA sequence encoding this CDR3. The chain uses TRBV10-2 and TRBJ1-1; D is unclear. Germline CDR1 WSHSY, CDR2 SAAADI. Trimming removed 2 bases at V and 2 bases at J, with 6 bases between. The CDR3 contains 13 residues. CDR3 protein: CASSEQVNTEAFF. CDR3 DNA: TGCGCCAGCAGTGAGCAGGTAAACACTGAAGCTTTCTTT.

This rearrangement joins TRBV6-5 to TRBJ2-3, with D possibly being TRBD1 (6 bases). The V end lost 6 bases, the J end lost 1 base, and 8 bases lay between the germline ends. The CDR3 runs to 13 residues. Germline loops: CDR1 MNHEY, CDR2 SVGAGI. The DNA of the CDR3 is TGTGCCAGCAGGGGGGCCCGCACAGATACGCAGTATTTT. Translating it yields CASRGARTDTQYF.

This clone was counted once. This chain joins TRBV3-1 (or the pseudogene TRBV3-2) and TRBJ1-2, with D perhaps TRBD1 (6 bases). V was pared by 4 bases and J by 8 bases, with 8 bases between. CDR1 is LGHDT and CDR2 is YNNKEL in the germline V gene (reference sequence). The CDR3 extends over 11 amino acids. CDR3 residues: CASSRRGGYTF. CDR3 in DNA: TGTGCCAGCAGCCGCAGGGGAGGCTACACCTTC.

The gene calls are TRBV7-3 and TRBJ2-3; TRBD1 aligns across 9 bases. Germline CDR1 reads SGHTA; CDR2 reads FQGTGA. The V and J ends lost 5 bases and 4 bases, in that order; junction bases with no gene match: 7. This CDR3 is built from 15 residues. CDR3 residues: CASSTGQGRADTQYF. In nucleotides, the CDR3 is TGTGCCAGCAGCACGGGACAGGGCAGAGCAGATACGCAGTATTTT.

The chain recombines TRBV5-4 with TRBJ1-2; TRBD1 agrees at 7 bases. In germline, CDR1 is SGHNT, CDR2 YYREEE (reference sequence). V lost 2 bases and J lost 4; bases outside the gene matches: 5. There are 14 residues in the CDR3. CDR3 DNA sequence: TGTGCCAGCAGCTTCCGGGACAGAGGCTATGGCTACACCTTC. This codes for CASSFRDRGYGYTF. Drawing the rest from reference TRBV5-4 and TRBJ1-2, the complete variable domain is ETGVTQSPTHLIKTRGQQVTLRCSSQSGHNTVSWYQQALGQGPQFIFQYYREEENGRGNFPPRFSGLQFPNYSSELNVNALELDDSALYLCASSFRDRGYGYTFGSGTRLTVV.

The rearrangement uses TRBV10-3 and TRBJ1-5, with D perhaps TRBD1 (6 bases). CDR1 and CDR2 from the germline V gene are ENHRY and SYGVKD. V was shortened by 7 bases and J by 3 bases, with 10 bases between the two germline ends. This CDR3 spans 13 amino acids. CDR3 region: CAITGQHNQPQHF. The DNA of the CDR3 is TGTGCCATCACCGGACAGCACAATCAGCCCCAGCATTTT.

V is TRBV6-5 and J is TRBJ2-7, with 11 bases lining up with TRBD1. CDR1 and CDR2 (germline): MNHEY, SVGAGI. This CDR3 contains 14 residues. After removal of 7 bases from V and 6 bases from J, the junction contained 8 bases not matched to a gene. The CDR3 spells CASTPPGTGGEQYF. In DNA, the CDR3 is TGTGCCAGCACCCCCCCCGGGACAGGGGGCGAGCAGTACTTC.

The table lists this clone with a count of one. The chain recombines TRBV5-1 with TRBJ2-7; 7 nucleotides line up with TRBD2. Trimming at V came to 3 bases and at J to 0 bases, leaving 9 bases not matched to a gene. The germline V gene has CDR1 SGHRS and CDR2 YFSETQ. The CDR3 consists of 16 residues. The CDR3 bases are TGCGCCAGCAGCTACCGTGGGGGGGGAAGCTCCTACGAGCAGTACTTC. Translation: CASSYRGGGSSYEQYF.

This clone was seen only once. V usage is TRBV2 and J usage is TRBJ2-3, with D maybe TRBD1 (7 bases). CDR1 and CDR2 from the germline V gene are SNHLY and FYNNEI. The V and J ends lost 6 bases and 4 bases respectively, with 17 bases between them. This CDR3 comprises 15 residues. The CDR3 region is CASSAGQTIADTQYF. CDR3 DNA: TGTGCCAGCAGCGCGGGACAGACTATTGCAGATACGCAGTATTTT.

This clone occurred once. The chain uses TRBV5-1 and TRBJ2-5, with 8 bases identical to TRBD1. The CDR3 totals 14 residues. Germline CDR1 is SGHRS and CDR2 is YFSETQ. J gave up 4 bases and V 0 bases, and 2 bases lay outside the gene matches. Here the CDR3 DNA reads TGCGCCAGCAGCTTGGGACAGGGGAGAGAGACCCAGTACTTC. The encoded protein is CASSLGQGRETQYF.

The CDR3 spells CASSPGQIEAFF. CDR3 coding DNA: TGTGCCAGTAGTCCCGGACAGATTGAAGCTTTCTTT. The rearrangement uses TRBV19 and TRBJ1-1; possible D gene TRBD1, 6 bases. Trimming stripped 5 bases from V and 7 bases from J, with 11 bases between. The germline gives CDR1 LNHDA, CDR2 SQIVND (reference sequence). The CDR3 loop spans 12 amino acids.

This clone was seen a single time. The chain employs TRBV15 and TRBJ2-3; 7 positions agree with TRBD2. Germline values: CDR1 LNHNV, CDR2 YYDKDF (reference sequence). Losses at the gene ends were 1 base for V and 0 bases for J; bases not matched to a gene: 1. The CDR3 runs to 15 residues. For the CDR3, the DNA is TGTGCCACCAGCAGAGGTAGCGGGAGCACAGATACGCAGTATTTT. This encodes CATSRGSGSTDTQYF.

This chain links TRBV12-3 or TRBV12-4 with TRBJ2-5; perhaps TRBD1 as D (5 bases). Between the trimmed V and J ends, which lost 5 bases and 2 bases, there was a span of 9 bases. This CDR3 has 13 residues. The CDR3 DNA is TGTGCCAGCAGTAAGGGGCAGCAAGAGACCCAGTACTTC. Protein: CASSKGQQETQYF.

V gene TRBV19 combines with J gene TRBJ1-5; 11 bases align to TRBD1. J was trimmed by 2 bases and V by 2 bases; bases with no gene match: 8. Per germline, CDR1 LNHDA and CDR2 SQIVND (reference sequence). This CDR3 has 18 residues. The CDR3 loop reads CASSISGDRGSGNQPQHF. CDR3 DNA sequence: TGTGCCAGTAGTATAAGTGGGGACAGGGGGTCCGGCAATCAGCCCCAGCATTTT.

The rearrangement joins TRBV19 to TRBJ1-5; unclear D gene. CDR1 and CDR2 (germline): LNHDA, SQIVND (reference sequence). The CDR3 consists of 13 residues. Trimming removed 7 bases from V and 9 bases from J, with 16 bases in between. The DNA for the CDR3 is TGTGCCAGTATGGGCAGCCTCATTTTGCCCCAGCATTTT. As protein: CASMGSLILPQHF.

CDR3 sequence reads: CASSLAARGLDAFF. CDR3 bases: TGCGCCAGCAGCTTGGCCGCGAGGGGGCTTGATGCTTTCTTT. This sequence joins TRBV5-1 and TRBJ1-1, with TRBD1 matching 7 bases. The J segment lost 11 bases and the V segment lost 0 bases, leaving 10 bases of the junction unmatched. Germline-derived CDR1 and CDR2 are SGHRS and YFSETQ. This CDR3 region has 14 residues.

The V and J genes are TRBV9 and TRBJ1-3; TRBD1 might be the D (5 bases). Germline V gives CDR1 SGDLS, CDR2 YYNGEE. V was shortened by 3 bases and J by 4 bases, with 17 bases between the two germline ends. The length of the CDR3 is 16 residues. This chain's CDR3 is CASSATGKGRGNTIYF. In DNA, the CDR3 is TGTGCCAGCAGCGCAACAGGAAAGGGCAGAGGAAACACCATATATTTT. Full variable domain (missing parts from reference TRBV9 and TRBJ1-3): DSGVTQTPKHLITATGQRVTLRCSPRSGDLSVYWYQQSLDQGLQFLIQYYNGEERAKGNILERFSAQQFPDLHSELNLSSLELGDSALYFCASSATGKGRGNTIYFGEGSWLTVV.

The V gene is TRBV14, the J gene TRBJ2-1, with D possibly being TRBD2 (6 bases). The CDR3 spans 16 residues. From germline, CDR1 is SGHDN and CDR2 FVKESK. V lost 4 bases and J 2 bases, leaving 15 bases between the germline ends. CDR3: CASSRRAGTPYNEQFF. CDR3 DNA sequence: TGTGCCAGCAGCCGCCGAGCCGGGACTCCCTACAATGAGCAGTTCTTC.

The chain is built from TRBV6-6 and TRBJ1-2; D call uncertain. Germline lookup yields CDR1 MNHNY and CDR2 SVGAGI (reference sequence). V was clipped by 6 bases and J by 4 bases, with 18 bases between them. CDR3 length equals 15 residues. CDR3 region: CASSRAERLGYGYTF. The CDR3 DNA sequence: TGTGCCAGCAGCCGAGCCGAGAGGTTGGGCTATGGCTACACCTTC.

The rearrangement links TRBV19 to TRBJ2-2; the match to TRBD2 covers 8 bases. With V trimmed by 10 bases and J by 7 bases, 14 bases remained unmatched. The CDR3 loop spans 15 amino acids. In germline, CDR1 is LNHDA, CDR2 SQIVND (reference sequence). The CDR3 here is CATSGREAFVGELFF. CDR3 bases: TGTGCCACCTCGGGGCGGGAGGCTTTTGTCGGGGAGCTGTTTTTT.

The chain recombines TRBV10-3 with TRBJ1-4; D may be TRBD1 (5 bases). Deletions cut 8 bases from V and 8 bases from J, with 15 bases between. Germline loops: CDR1 ENHRY, CDR2 SYGVKD. The CDR3 covers 13 residues. CDR3 nucleotides: TGTGCCATCTCTGAAGGGACTCAGGAAAAACTGTTTTTT. It specifies CAISEGTQEKLFF.

CDR3 region: CASSLEGQGGDGYTF. In DNA form, the CDR3 reads TGTGCCAGCAGTTTAGAAGGACAGGGCGGCGATGGCTACACCTTC. This sequence joins TRBV27 and TRBJ1-2; 8 nucleotides line up with TRBD1. Germline V gene data show CDR1 as MNHEY and CDR2 as SMNVEV (reference sequence). The CDR3 consists of 15 residues. V shed 2 bases and J 6 bases; nucleotides not matched to a gene: 8.